A single sample is the source of the 11 T cell receptor beta chains below, sequenced in a study of beta chain features in type 1 diabetes (dated by TCRdb to 2017 to 2018). The library was generated by the immunoSEQ multiplex PCR assay. The entire isolated RNA was reverse transcribed using the High Capacity cDNA Reverse Transcription Kit, and thus expressed TCRB transcripts were sequenced. TCRdb stores this immuneACCESS table with in-frame sequences only. Part of the clones is absent; in the studies checked, under half of the shortfall reflects unresolved V genes, and no reason is known for the rest. The sample yields fewer than 450,000 clones; about 14% were counted once. The ten top clones hold roughly 0.016% of the sample. The full study reports these points: Type 1 diabetes patients showed a moderate but significant shortening of TCRB CDR3 length in all four CD4+ subsets.

These receptors have no known antigen. What was sequenced was naive CD4+ T cells from blood. This sample's cell subset or site label indicates: true naive CD4+ T cells. These receptor sequences come from a woman younger than 30 with type 1 diabetes.

For this clone: This sample includes further DNA sequences coding for the same CDR3. The CDR3 region is CASSSRTSGSTDTQYF. The DNA of the CDR3 is TGTGCCAGCAGCTCCCGGACTAGCGGGAGTACAGATACGCAGTATTTT. V and J are TRBV7-2 and TRBJ2-3; TRBD2 agrees at 13 bases. CDR3 length equals 16 residues. CDR1 is SGHTA and CDR2 is FQGNSA in the germline V gene. V trimming: 4 bases; J trimming: 3 bases; junction bases outside the gene matches: 4.

This chain links TRBV5-1 with TRBJ2-3; 11 bases fit TRBD1. Per the germline V gene, CDR1 is SGHRS and CDR2 is YFSETQ. CDR3 length equals 15 residues. J was trimmed by 2 bases and V by 2 bases; bases with no gene match: 1. In nucleotides, the CDR3 is TGCGCCAGCAGCTTCGGACAGGGGGCCACAGATACGCAGTATTTT. This encodes CASSFGQGATDTQYF.

This clone was seen only a few times. The chain uses TRBV4-3 and TRBJ2-5; 10 bases align to TRBD2. J gave up 2 bases and V 1 base, and 1 base lay outside the gene matches. CDR1 LGHNA and CDR2 YSLEER come from the germline V gene. The CDR3 has 15 residues. The CDR3 here is CASSQGTSGQETQYF. Here the CDR3 DNA reads TGCGCCAGCAGCCAAGGGACTAGCGGACAAGAGACCCAGTACTTC.

This clone came up a few times. This rearrangement joins TRBV27 to TRBJ1-1; TRBD1 might be the D (6 bases). CDR3 length: 14 amino acids. Germline V gene data show CDR1 as MNHEY and CDR2 as SMNVEV (reference sequence). V gave up 5 bases and J gave up 0 bases, with 10 bases separating them. CDR3 loop: CASSARTVNTEAFF. The CDR3 bases are TGTGCCAGCAGTGCCCGGACAGTGAACACTGAAGCTTTCTTT.

This sequence joins TRBV6-6 and TRBJ1-1; D possibly corresponds to TRBD1 (5 bases). The CDR3 covers 12 residues. Germline V gene lookup returns CDR1 MNHNY and CDR2 SVGAGI (reference sequence). Trimming took 6 bases from V and 3 from J, leaving 8 bases between them. DNA for the CDR3: TGTGCCAGCAGCCAGGGCTACACTGAAGCTTTCTTT. This translates into CASSQGYTEAFF.

This sequence joins TRBV7-8 and TRBJ2-3; D may be TRBD2 (6 bases). Trimming took 5 bases from V and 3 from J, leaving 15 bases between them. CDR3 size: 15 residues. The V gene's germline CDR1 is SGHVS and CDR2 FQNEAQ. The CDR3 bases are TGTGCCAGCAGCCTGCCTAGCGTAAGAACAGATACGCAGTATTTT. Its protein is CASSLPSVRTDTQYF.

The sample holds a few counts of this clone. The sample has other DNA sequences that encode this CDR3 too. This chain links TRBV7-2 with TRBJ2-3; 11 nucleotides agree with TRBD2. Looked up from germline, CDR1 is SGHTA and CDR2 is FQGNSA. The V gene end was trimmed by 4 bases and the J gene end by 0 bases; junction bases not matched to a gene: 3. This CDR3 spans 16 amino acids. The CDR3 DNA follows: TGTGCCAGCAGCTCCAGACTAGCGGGGAGCACAGATACGCAGTATTTT. The encoded protein is CASSSRLAGSTDTQYF.

The V and J genes are TRBV7-9 and TRBJ2-5, with D possibly being TRBD2 (6 bases). Germline V gene lookup returns CDR1 SEHNR and CDR2 FQNEAQ (reference sequence). V lost 2 bases and J 5 bases, leaving 24 bases between the germline ends. The CDR3 is made up of 18 amino acids. CDR3 DNA sequence: TGTGCCAGCAGCTTAAAAATCCGTATGGGCGGGGCGGAGGAGACCCAGTACTTC. Translation: CASSLKIRMGGAEETQYF.

This clone was observed a few times. The genes are TRBV7-9 and TRBJ1-5, with TRBD1 as a possible D gene (5 bases). V was cut by 1 base and J by 2 bases, with 9 bases left in between. This CDR3 has 15 residues. From germline, CDR1 is SEHNR and CDR2 FQNEAQ (reference sequence). The CDR3 nucleotides read TGTGCCAGCAGCTTAGGGGGCGCAGGCAATCAGCCCCAGCATTTT. Translated, it gives CASSLGGAGNQPQHF. Supplemented by reference TRBV7-9 and TRBJ1-5, the full variable domain reads DTGVSQNPRHKITKRGQNVTFRCDPISEHNRLYWYRQTLGQGPEFLTYFQNEAQLEKSRLLSDRFSAERPKGSFSTLEIQRTEQGDSAMYLCASSLGGAGNQPQHFGDGTRLSIL.

The table lists this clone with a few counts. This rearrangement joins TRBV11-2 to TRBJ1-2; D might be TRBD1 (6 bases). The CDR3 covers 15 residues. Trimming pared 6 bases from V and 4 bases from J, leaving 18 bases between. Germline lookup yields CDR1 SGHAT and CDR2 FQNNGV. The CDR3 reads CASRLFTGTSYGYTF. CDR3 in DNA: TGTGCCAGCAGGCTATTTACCGGGACATCCTATGGCTACACCTTC.

The J gene is TRBJ2-7, the V gene TRBV28, with 7 bases matching TRBD1. The CDR3 is 14 residues long. Germline V CDR1 and CDR2: MDHEN, SYDVKM. The V and J ends lost 6 bases and 0 bases, in that order; junction bases with no gene match: 5. The CDR3 nucleotides read TGTGCCAGCAGCCGAACAGGGGCCTCCTACGAGCAGTACTTC. Amino acid sequence: CASSRTGASYEQYF. Looking up the rest from reference TRBV28 and TRBJ2-7 gives the full variable domain: DVKVTQSSRYLVKRTGEKVFLECVQDMDHENMFWYRQDPGLGLRLIYFSYDVKMKEKGDIPEGYSVSREKKERFSLILESASTNQTSMYLCASSRTGASYEQYFGPGTRLTVT.